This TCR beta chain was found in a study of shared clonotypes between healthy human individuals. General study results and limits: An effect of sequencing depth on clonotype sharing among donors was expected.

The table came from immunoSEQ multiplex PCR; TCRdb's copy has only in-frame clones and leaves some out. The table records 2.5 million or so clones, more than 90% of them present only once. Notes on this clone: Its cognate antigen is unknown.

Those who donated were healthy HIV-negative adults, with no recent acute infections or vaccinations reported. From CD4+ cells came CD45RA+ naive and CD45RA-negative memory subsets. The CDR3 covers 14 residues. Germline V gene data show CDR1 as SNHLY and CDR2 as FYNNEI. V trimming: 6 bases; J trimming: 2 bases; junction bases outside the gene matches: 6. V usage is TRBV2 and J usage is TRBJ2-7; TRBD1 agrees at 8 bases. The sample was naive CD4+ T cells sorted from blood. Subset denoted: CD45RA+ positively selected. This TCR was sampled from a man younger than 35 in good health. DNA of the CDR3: TGTGCCAGCAGCTTGGGACAGGAAACCTACGAGCAGTACTTC. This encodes CASSLGQETYEQYF.